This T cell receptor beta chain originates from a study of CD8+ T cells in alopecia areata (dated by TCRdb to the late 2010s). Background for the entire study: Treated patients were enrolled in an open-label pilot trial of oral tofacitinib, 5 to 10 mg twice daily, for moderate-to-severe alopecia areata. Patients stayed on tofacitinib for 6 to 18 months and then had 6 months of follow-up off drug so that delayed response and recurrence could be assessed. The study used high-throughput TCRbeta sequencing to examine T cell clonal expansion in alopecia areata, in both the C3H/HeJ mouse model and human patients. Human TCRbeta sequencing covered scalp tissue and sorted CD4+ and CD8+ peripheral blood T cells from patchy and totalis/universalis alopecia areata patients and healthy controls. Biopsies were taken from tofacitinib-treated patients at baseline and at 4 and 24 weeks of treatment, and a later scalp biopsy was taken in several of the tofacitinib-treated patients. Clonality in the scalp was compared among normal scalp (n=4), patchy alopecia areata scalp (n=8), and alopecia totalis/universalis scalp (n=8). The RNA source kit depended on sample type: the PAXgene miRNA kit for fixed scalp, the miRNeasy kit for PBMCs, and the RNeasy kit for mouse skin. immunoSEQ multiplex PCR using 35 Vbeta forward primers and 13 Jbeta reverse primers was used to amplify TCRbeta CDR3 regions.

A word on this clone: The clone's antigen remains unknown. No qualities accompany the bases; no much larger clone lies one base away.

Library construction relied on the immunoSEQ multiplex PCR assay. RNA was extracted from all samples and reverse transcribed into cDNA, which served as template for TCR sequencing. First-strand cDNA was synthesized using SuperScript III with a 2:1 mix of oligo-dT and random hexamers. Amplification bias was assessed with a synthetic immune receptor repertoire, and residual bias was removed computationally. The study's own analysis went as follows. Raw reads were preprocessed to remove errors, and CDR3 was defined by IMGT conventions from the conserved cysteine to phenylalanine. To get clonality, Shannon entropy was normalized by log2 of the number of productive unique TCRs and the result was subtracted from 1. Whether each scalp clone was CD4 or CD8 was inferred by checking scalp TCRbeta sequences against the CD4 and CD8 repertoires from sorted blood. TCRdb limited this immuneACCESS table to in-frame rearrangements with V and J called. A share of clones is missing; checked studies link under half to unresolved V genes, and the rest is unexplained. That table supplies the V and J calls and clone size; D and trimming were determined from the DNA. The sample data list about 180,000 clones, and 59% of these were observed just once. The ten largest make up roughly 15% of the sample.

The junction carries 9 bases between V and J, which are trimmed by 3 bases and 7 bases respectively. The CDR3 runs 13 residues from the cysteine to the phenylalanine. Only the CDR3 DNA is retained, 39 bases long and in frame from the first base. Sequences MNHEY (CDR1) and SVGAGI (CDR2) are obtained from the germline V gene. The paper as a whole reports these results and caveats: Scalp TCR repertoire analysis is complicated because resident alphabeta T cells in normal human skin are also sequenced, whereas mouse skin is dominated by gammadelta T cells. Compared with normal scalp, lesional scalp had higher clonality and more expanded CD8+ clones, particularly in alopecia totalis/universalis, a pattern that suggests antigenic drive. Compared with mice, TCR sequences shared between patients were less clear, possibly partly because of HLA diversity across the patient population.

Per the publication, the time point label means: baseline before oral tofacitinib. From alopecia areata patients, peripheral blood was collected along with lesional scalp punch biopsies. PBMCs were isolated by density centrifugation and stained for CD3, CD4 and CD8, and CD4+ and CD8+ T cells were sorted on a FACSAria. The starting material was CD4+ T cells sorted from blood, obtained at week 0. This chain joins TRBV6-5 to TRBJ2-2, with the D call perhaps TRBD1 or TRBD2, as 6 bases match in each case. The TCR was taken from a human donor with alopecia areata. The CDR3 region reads CASSYGGGGELFF. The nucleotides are TGTGCCAGCAGTTATGGAGGGGGCGGGGAGCTGTTTTTT.